This T cell receptor (beta chain) was identified during a study of T cell responses to AZD1222 COVID-19 vaccine. Study results and limitations: Unmutated variant regions are reportedly the target of nearly half of TCRs that are spike-specific. Spike-wide vaccine-associated CD4 TCRs dominated at 160-218 and 743-854. No day 14 peak samples; only post-peak repertoires were characterized.

Second-dose recipients at about 4 or about 12 weeks were treated as one pooled group. The CDR3 covers 14 residues. V shed 4 bases, J shed 4 bases, and the junction held 6 bases outside the gene matches. Germline V lookup: CDR1 LGHNA, CDR2 YNFKEQ. Points on this clone: What it binds is not known.

The protocol was immunoSEQ multiplex PCR, while the TCRdb copy is restricted to in-frame clones and leaves out a portion. The profile covers under 200,000 clones, with 88% appearing a single time and about 24% taken by the ten largest. This sample comprised peripheral blood, obtained 28 days after the second AZD1222 dose. This TCR came from an adult who received the AZD1222 COVID-19 vaccine. The rearrangement links TRBV4-2 to TRBJ2-7; 8 nucleotides line up with TRBD1. The DNA for the CDR3 is TGTGCCAGCAGCCCTTTGGACAGGGCTTACGAGCAGTACTTC. This codes for CASSPLDRAYEQYF.